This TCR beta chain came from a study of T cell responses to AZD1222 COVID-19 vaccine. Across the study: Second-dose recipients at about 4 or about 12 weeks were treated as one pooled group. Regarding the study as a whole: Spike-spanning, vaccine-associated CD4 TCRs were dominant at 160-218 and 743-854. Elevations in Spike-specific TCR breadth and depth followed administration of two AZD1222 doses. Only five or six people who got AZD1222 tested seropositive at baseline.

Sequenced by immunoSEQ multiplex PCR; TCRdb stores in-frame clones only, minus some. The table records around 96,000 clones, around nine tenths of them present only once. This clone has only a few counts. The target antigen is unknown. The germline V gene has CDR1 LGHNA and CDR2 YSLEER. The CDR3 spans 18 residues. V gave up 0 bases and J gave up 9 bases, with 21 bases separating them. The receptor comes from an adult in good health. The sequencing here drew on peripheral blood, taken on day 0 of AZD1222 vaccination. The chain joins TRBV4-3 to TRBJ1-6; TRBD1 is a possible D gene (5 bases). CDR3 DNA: TGCGCCAGCAGCCAAGACGCGGGACGGCCCCGGGGTAGTTCACCCCTCCACTTT. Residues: CASSQDAGRPRGSSPLHF.